These 26 T cell receptor beta chains came from one sample sequenced in a study of Ad26.COV2.S vaccination and SARS-CoV-2 variants. Noted treatment: some 20 received Ad26.COV2.S at low or high dose, single or two shots; several received placebo; per-sample allocation not given. Sampling was performed 63 days after the first vaccine or placebo injection. Clones were sequenced by immunoSEQ multiplex PCR, and TCRdb holds only the in-frame ones, with some missing. Here the sample spans approximately 460,000 clones, around 89% being singletons. The specimen comprised peripheral blood, sampled in a trial of Ad26.COV2.S vaccine versus placebo. These receptors originate from a person aged 18 to 59 who received the Ad26.COV2.S COVID-19 vaccine or a placebo.

V and J are TRBV28 and TRBJ1-1, with 7 positions matching TRBD1. CDR1 is MDHEN, CDR2 SYDVKM, per germline. V was pared by 5 bases and J by 1 base, with 4 bases of the junction left unmatched. This CDR3 has 14 amino acids. The CDR3 protein is CASSLTGSNTEAFF. DNA of the CDR3: TGTGCCAGCAGTCTGACAGGGTCGAACACTGAAGCTTTCTTT.

The chain employs TRBV19 and TRBJ1-2; the match to TRBD1 covers 10 bases. The junction had 9 bases not matched to a gene; V was cut back by 7 bases and J by 4 bases. Germline V CDR1 and CDR2: LNHDA, SQIVND (reference sequence). The CDR3 sequence is 15 residues long. CDR3 nucleotide sequence: TGTGCCAGTACATGGACAGGGGGTGGGAGCTATGGCTACACCTTC. Translation gives CASTWTGGGSYGYTF.

The V and J genes are TRBV19 and TRBJ2-7, with D possibly being TRBD1 (6 bases). Germline V gene lookup returns CDR1 LNHDA and CDR2 SQIVND (reference sequence). The V end was cut by 7 bases, the J end by 3 bases, with 19 bases between. The CDR3 length is 15 residues. The CDR3 is CASTPTTGTIYEQYF. In DNA form, the CDR3 reads TGTGCCAGTACCCCTACGACAGGAACGATCTACGAGCAGTACTTC.

The chain recombines TRBV7-8 with TRBJ2-1; no clear D. This CDR3 has 12 residues. CDR1 and CDR2 (germline): SGHVS, FQNEAQ. The V gene lost 1 base and the J gene lost 6 bases, with 4 bases spanning the gap. CDR3 nucleotides: TGTGCCAGCAGCTTAGAAGCCAATGAGCAGTTCTTC. Translation: CASSLEANEQFF.

The genes are TRBV4-1 and TRBJ2-3; 9 bases map to TRBD2. Germline V gene data show CDR1 as MGHRA and CDR2 as YSYEKL. CDR3 length equals 18 residues. V shed 3 bases and J 4 bases; nucleotides not matched to a gene: 14. The CDR3 spells CASSHRKGLANLADTQYF. For the CDR3, the DNA is TGCGCCAGCAGCCACAGAAAGGGACTAGCTAATCTTGCAGATACGCAGTATTTT.

The rearrangement uses TRBV6-5 and TRBJ1-2; D perhaps matches TRBD1 (5 bases). With 0 bases removed from V and 4 bases from J, the gap between germline ends came to 12 bases. The CDR3 runs to 15 residues. The germline V gene encodes CDR1 MNHEY and CDR2 SVGAGI. The CDR3 DNA is TGTGCCAGCAGTTACTCCCCCGACAGCTTCTATGGCTACACCTTC. Protein: CASSYSPDSFYGYTF.

This CDR3 is CASSNSGRLNYGYTF. In nucleotides, the CDR3 is TGTGCCAGCAGCAACTCAGGACGGCTTAACTATGGCTACACCTTC. The chain uses TRBV2 and TRBJ1-2, with D unresolved. V was pared by 6 bases and J by 1 base, with 15 bases between. This CDR3 is built from 15 residues. From germline, CDR1 is SNHLY and CDR2 FYNNEI.

The V call is TRBV30, the J call TRBJ1-1; 7 bases fit TRBD1. Germline CDR1 reads GTSNPN; CDR2 reads SVGIG (reference sequence). V lost 3 bases and J lost 10; bases outside the gene matches: 5. CDR3 length: 11 residues. The CDR3 DNA reads as TGTGCCTGGAGCGAGGGGGCGGGAGCTTTCTTT. Translated: CAWSEGAGAFF. Combining the CDR3 with reference TRBV30 and TRBJ1-1 gives the whole variable domain SQTIHQWPATLVQPVGSPLSLECTVEGTSNPNLYWYRQAAGRGLQLLFYSVGIGQISSEVPQNLSASRPQDRQFILSSKKLLLSDSGFYLCAWSEGAGAFFGQGTRLTVV.

This clone was seen more than once but under ten times. V gene TRBV5-1 combines with J gene TRBJ1-1; the D is unclear. Looked up from germline, CDR1 is SGHRS and CDR2 is YFSETQ. The V and J ends lost 5 bases and 1 base respectively, with 15 bases between them. The CDR3 contains 15 residues. The CDR3: CASRSSFNRNTEAFF. CDR3 nucleotides: TGCGCCAGCAGATCCTCGTTTAATAGGAACACTGAAGCTTTCTTT. Together with reference TRBV5-1 and TRBJ1-1, the CDR3 gives the full variable domain: KAGVTQTPRYLIKTRGQQVTLSCSPISGHRSVSWYQQTPGQGLQFLFEYFSETQRNKGNFPGRFSGRQFSNSRSEMNVSTLELGDSALYLCASRSSFNRNTEAFFGQGTRLTVV.

The chain recombines TRBV19 with TRBJ1-2; 8 nucleotides match TRBD1. From germline, CDR1 is LNHDA and CDR2 SQIVND (reference sequence). The V segment lost 4 bases and the J segment 7 bases; nucleotides outside the gene matches: 5. CDR3 length: 13 residues. Here the CDR3 DNA reads TGTGCCAGTAGTAGGGACAGGACGGGTGGCTACACCTTC. This translates into CASSRDRTGGYTF.

This clone was detected only once. This chain joins TRBV19 and TRBJ2-7, with TRBD1 matching over 7 bases. Germline trimming cut 1 base from V and 2 bases from J; bases unmatched to any gene: 5. Germline CDR1 LNHDA, CDR2 SQIVND (reference sequence). This CDR3 has 15 amino acids. CDR3 sequence: CASSIGNRGTYEQYF. The CDR3 DNA is TGTGCCAGTAGTATAGGAAACAGGGGTACCTACGAGCAGTACTTC.

The chain has TRBV5-1 and TRBJ1-2, with TRBD1 as a possible D gene (5 bases). CDR3 length equals 15 residues. Trimming cost V 0 bases and J 4 bases, with 13 bases left between them. From germline, CDR1 is SGHRS and CDR2 YFSETQ. CDR3 protein: CASSLGAQGSYGYTF. In DNA, the CDR3 is TGCGCCAGCAGCTTGGGGGCCCAGGGTAGCTATGGCTACACCTTC.

The J gene is TRBJ2-7, the V gene TRBV14, with 9 positions matching TRBD1. The germline V gene encodes CDR1 SGHDN and CDR2 FVKESK. CDR3 length: 16 amino acids. Germline trimming cut 6 bases from V and 3 bases from J; bases unmatched to any gene: 12. This chain's CDR3 is CASRLGGTGIYYEQYF. The DNA of the CDR3 is TGTGCCAGCAGATTGGGTGGGACAGGGATATACTACGAGCAGTACTTC.

The gene calls are TRBV12-3 or TRBV12-4 and TRBJ1-4; 8 bases fit TRBD1. Trimming cost V 3 bases and J 14 bases; bases outside gene matches: 5. The CDR3 is 12 residues long. The CDR3 protein is CASSFSNRGLFF. The CDR3 DNA is TGTGCCAGCAGTTTTAGCAACAGGGGGCTGTTTTTT.

This clone was detected only once. The CDR3, as DNA: TGCAGCGTTGAACCTCGGGGACAGGCCCCAGATACGCAGTATTTT. Protein: CSVEPRGQAPDTQYF. The V call is TRBV29-1, the J call TRBJ2-3, with 8 bases fitting TRBD1. V lost 2 bases and J lost 4; bases outside the gene matches: 8. Germline V lookup: CDR1 SQVTM, CDR2 ANQGSEA. This CDR3 comprises 15 residues.

As concerns this clone: Compared with germline, one end of the junction differs, possibly owing to a read error. The chain uses TRBV6-5 and TRBJ1-2, with 7 bases fitting TRBD1. Germline CDR1 MNHEY, CDR2 SVGAGI. The CDR3 has 15 amino acids. CDR3 bases: TGTGCCAGCAGTAACTCTCAGGGGGGAGGACGGGGCTACACCTTC. Encoded protein: CASSNSQGGGRGYTF.

Remarks on this clone: The identical CDR3 is also encoded by other nucleotide sequences in the sample. The J gene is TRBJ1-6, the V gene TRBV27; D unclear. From germline, CDR1 is MNHEY and CDR2 SMNVEV (reference sequence). The CDR3 extends over 12 amino acids. V lost 3 bases, J lost 5 bases, and 2 bases lay in between. The CDR3 region is CASSFNNSPLHF. Here the CDR3 DNA reads TGTGCCAGCAGTTTTAATAATTCACCCCTCCACTTT.

CDR3 loop: CASSEGLLPTDTQYF. DNA of the CDR3: TGTGCCAGCAGCGAGGGACTTCTACCCACAGATACGCAGTATTTT. This chain links TRBV9 with TRBJ2-3; a possible D gene is TRBD2 (6 bases). There are 15 residues in the CDR3. CDR1 and CDR2 from the germline V gene are SGDLS and YYNGEE. Trimming removed 3 bases at V and 2 bases at J, with 13 bases between.

This clone has only one observation. V is TRBV7-2 and J is TRBJ1-1, with D tentatively TRBD1 (5 bases). The germline V gene has CDR1 SGHTA and CDR2 FQGNSA. CDR3 length: 15 amino acids. The germline V and J ends were trimmed by 3 bases and 1 base, with 12 bases remaining between them. CDR3 protein: CASSFSVGPNTEAFF. Written as DNA, the CDR3 is TGTGCCAGCAGCTTCAGTGTGGGACCGAACACTGAAGCTTTCTTT.

The CDR3 DNA sequence: TGTGCCAGCGGCCCAAGAACAGGGAAAGCTAACTATGGCTACACCTTC. Translated: CASGPRTGKANYGYTF. This sequence joins TRBV27 and TRBJ1-2; D might be TRBD1 (6 bases). The germline gives CDR1 MNHEY, CDR2 SMNVEV (reference sequence). The CDR3 extends over 16 amino acids. V lost 8 bases to trimming and J lost 0 bases, with 19 bases between them.

The chain is built from TRBV7-3 and TRBJ1-1, with D maybe TRBD1 (5 bases). Germline CDR1 and CDR2: SGHTA and FQGTGA. The CDR3 totals 15 residues. V was trimmed by 0 bases and J by 4 bases, leaving 12 bases between them. This CDR3 is CASSLTGGVSTEAFF. CDR3 DNA sequence: TGTGCCAGCAGCTTAACGGGAGGGGTGAGCACTGAAGCTTTCTTT.

The gene calls are TRBV13 and TRBJ2-7; perhaps TRBD1 as D (6 bases). The CDR3 length is 14 residues. Trimming took 5 bases from V and 2 from J, leaving 13 bases between them. Germline-derived CDR1 and CDR2 are PRHDT and FYEKMQ (reference sequence). The CDR3 region is CASSPGTHTYEQYF. DNA for the CDR3: TGTGCCAGCAGCCCAGGGACACACACCTACGAGCAGTACTTC.

The gene calls are TRBV15 and TRBJ1-6, with D perhaps TRBD1 (5 bases). Trimming removed 2 bases at V and 6 bases at J, with 14 bases between. There are 16 residues in the CDR3. CDR1 and CDR2 from the germline V gene are LNHNV and YYDKDF (reference sequence). CDR3 nucleotides: TGTGCCACCAGCAGAATAACAGGTTACGGTAATTCACCCCTCCACTTT. This encodes CATSRITGYGNSPLHF.

This chain connects TRBV7-6 to TRBJ2-2; D gene uncertain. In germline, CDR1 is SGHVS, CDR2 FNYEAQ. V shed 11 bases and J shed 4 bases, with 11 bases lying between them. This CDR3 spans 12 amino acids. The CDR3: CACLAATGELFF. CDR3 nucleotides: TGTGCCTGTTTAGCTGCCACCGGGGAGCTGTTTTTT.

The chain links TRBV6-1 to TRBJ1-5; perhaps TRBD1 as D (5 bases). CDR3 length: 17 residues. V was pared by 2 bases and J by 2 bases, with 16 bases between. Germline assignment: CDR1 MNHNS and CDR2 SASEGT. The CDR3 is CASSEPARVTGNQPQHF. CDR3 nucleotides: TGTGCCAGCAGTGAACCAGCCAGGGTAACGGGCAATCAGCCCCAGCATTTT.

V usage is TRBV30 and J usage is TRBJ1-5, with 7 bases aligning to TRBD1. CDR3 length: 16 amino acids. Per germline, CDR1 GTSNPN and CDR2 SVGIG (reference sequence). J lost 0 bases, V lost 0 bases, and 5 bases had no gene match. Here the CDR3 reads CAWSVKGANSNQPQHF. CDR3 bases: TGTGCCTGGAGTGTAAAGGGGGCAAATAGCAATCAGCCCCAGCATTTT.